This T cell receptor (beta chain) was identified in a study of blood T cell repertoires in COVID-19. Overall study: Material from acute and convalescent COVID-19 was sourced from the United States, Italy and Spain. Nucleic acid was either cDNA or gDNA, and it came from T cells, B-cell-depleted T cells, or PBMCs.

As handled by the study authors: For nucleated cells, counts were estimated from reference gene primer amplification. The protocol was immunoSEQ multiplex PCR, while the TCRdb copy is restricted to in-frame clones and leaves out a portion. That table supplies the V and J calls and clone size; D and trimming were determined from the DNA. The data contain about 60,000 clones, around 90% of them seen just once; the ten biggest clones take up roughly 4%. The CDR3 loop spans 15 amino acids. The J gene is TRBJ1-2, the V gene TRBV21-1. TRBV21-1 is recorded as a pseudogene. Sequenced: peripheral blood. The clonotype originates from a man between 45 and 60 years old with active COVID-19. This CDR3 is CATSREIIIFYGYTF. CDR3 sequence (DNA): TGTGCCACCTCCCGGGAGATCATAATTTTCTATGGCTACACCTTC.